This T cell receptor beta chain was sequenced during a study of T cell clonotyping in hematopoietic cell transplantation. The data were produced by immunoSEQ multiplex PCR, yet TCRdb's version contains in-frame clones alone and is incomplete. Of fewer than 80,000 clones in the sample, 94% were seen once. This CDR3 contains 13 residues. Germline CDR1 and CDR2: LGHNA and YSLEER. V lost 0 bases to trimming and J lost 4 bases, with 4 bases between them. The sample consisted of peripheral blood mononuclear cells. This sequence joins TRBV4-3 and TRBJ2-1; D remains ambiguous. This TCR was sampled from a man aged 50 to 60 in good health. Some clones in this sample may be carry-over from other donors' samples. The CDR3 DNA reads as TGCGCCAGCAGCCAAGAGGGATACAATGAGCAGTTCTTC. The encoded protein is CASSQEGYNEQFF.